These 23 T cell receptor beta chains share one sample of origin, sequenced in a study of spatial heterogeneity in lung cancer. This sample's time point: blood at routine non-recurrence follow-up after resection. In TCRdb, the 5' RACE reads were re-called with MiXCR into one record per CDR3 protein. The sample consists of over 40,000 distinct CDR3 sequences, 12% of them appearing once. The material sequenced was PBMCs, taken at follow-up. The receptors originated from a male donor with early-stage non-small cell lung cancer.

This clonotype was detected a few times. The DNA of the CDR3 is TGCAGTGCTAGCGTCGGGGATCCCGATCAGCCCCAGCATTTT. Protein sequence: CSASVGDPDQPQHF. The chain is built from TRBV20-1 and TRBJ1-5; D remains unclear. CDR1 and CDR2 (germline): DFQATT, SNEGSKA (reference sequence). The V and J ends lost 3 bases and 5 bases respectively, with 14 bases between them. CDR3 length: 14 amino acids.

This clonotype was seen many times. V gene TRBV12-3 or TRBV12-4 combines with J gene TRBJ2-1; possibly TRBD1 or TRBD2 for D (5 bases each). The germline V and J ends were trimmed by 3 bases and 0 bases, with 21 bases remaining between them. CDR3 length: 19 residues. The CDR3 coding sequence is TGTGCCAGCAGTTTTCCGTTGCAGGGACGAGGTCGCTCCTACAATGAGCAGTTCTTC. Protein product: CASSFPLQGRGRSYNEQFF.

V is TRBV5-6 and J is TRBJ1-2; 8 bases are shared with TRBD1. The length of the CDR3 is 12 residues. Germline CDR1 SGHDT, CDR2 YYEEEE. V trimming: 3 bases; J trimming: 8 bases; junction bases outside the gene matches: 3. The chain's CDR3 is CASSSTGGGYTF. In nucleotides, the CDR3 is TGTGCCAGCAGCTCCACAGGGGGAGGCTACACCTTC. The complete variable domain, with remaining parts taken from reference TRBV5-6 and TRBJ1-2, reads DAGVTQSPTHLIKTRGQQVTLRCSPKSGHDTVSWYQQALGQGPQFIFQYYEEEERQRGNFPDRFSGHQFPNYSSELNVNALLLGDSALYLCASSSTGGGYTFGSGTRLTVV.

This clonotype occurred a few times. The V call is TRBV3-1, the J call TRBJ2-2; possibly TRBD2 for D (5 bases). V gave up 1 base and J gave up 6 bases, with 12 bases separating them. CDR1 is LGHDT, CDR2 YNNKEL, per germline (reference sequence). This CDR3 is 15 amino acids long. CDR3 in DNA: TGTGCCAGCAGCCAAGCGGGGTCTCCACCCGGGGAGCTGTTTTTT. It yields the protein CASSQAGSPPGELFF. Using reference TRBV3-1 and TRBJ2-2 for the parts outside the CDR3, the full variable domain is DTAVSQTPKYLVTQMGNDKSIKCEQNLGHDTMYWYKQDSKKFLKIMFSYNNKELIINETVPNRFSPKSPDKAHLNLHINSLELGDSAVYFCASSQAGSPPGELFFGEGSRLTVL.

V usage is TRBV20-1 and J usage is TRBJ1-3; no clear D. The CDR3 totals 12 residues. The V and J ends lost 5 bases and 0 bases respectively, with 5 bases between them. Germline CDR1 is DFQATT and CDR2 is SNEGSKA (reference sequence). CDR3 sequence (DNA): TGCAGTGCTCAAGCCTCTGGAAACACCATATATTTT. This translates into CSAQASGNTIYF.

This clonotype was seen at least ten times. The chain employs TRBV25-1 and TRBJ2-7; D could derive from TRBD1 or TRBD2 (6 bases each). The V gene's germline CDR1 is MGHDK and CDR2 SYGVNS. CDR3 length: 13 amino acids. Trimming removed 4 bases at V and 5 bases at J, with 12 bases between. The CDR3 loop is CASSAGAGHEQYF. In nucleotides, the CDR3 is TGTGCCAGCAGTGCGGGGGCCGGCCACGAGCAGTACTTC.

This clonotype was observed a handful of times. V and J are TRBV6-5 and TRBJ1-3, with 9 positions matching TRBD1. Per germline, CDR1 MNHEY and CDR2 SVGAGI. Trimming removed 6 bases from V and 4 bases from J; junction bases left unmatched: 7. CDR3 length equals 15 residues. In DNA form, the CDR3 reads TGTGCCAGCAGGAATTCCGGGACAGGGGGAAACACCATATATTTT. This encodes CASRNSGTGGNTIYF.

In this sample, this clonotype turned up a few times. The V gene is TRBV5-4, the J gene TRBJ2-7; possible D gene TRBD2, 6 bases. The V gene lost 3 bases and the J gene lost 4 bases, with 17 bases spanning the gap. Germline-derived CDR1 and CDR2 are SGHNT and YYREEE (reference sequence). CDR3 length: 15 amino acids. The CDR3 loop reads CASSSLLGGMYEQYF. CDR3 DNA: TGTGCCAGCAGCTCCTTGCTTGGAGGGATGTACGAGCAGTACTTC. Based on the CDR3 plus reference TRBV5-4 and TRBJ2-7, the full variable domain is ETGVTQSPTHLIKTRGQQVTLRCSSQSGHNTVSWYQQALGQGPQFIFQYYREEENGRGNFPPRFSGLQFPNYSSELNVNALELDDSALYLCASSSLLGGMYEQYFGPGTRLTVT.

This clonotype was found many times. The chain joins TRBV6-4 to TRBJ2-5; D is possibly TRBD2 (5 bases). Germline CDR1 reads MRHNA; CDR2 reads SNTAGT. The length of the CDR3 is 13 residues. Trimming took 3 bases from V and 5 from J, leaving 10 bases between them. For the CDR3, the DNA is TGTGCCAGCAGTGAAGTCCGGGGTGAGACCCAGTACTTC. Its translation: CASSEVRGETQYF.

CDR3 sequence reads: CASSLEGQGAEAFF. In DNA form, the CDR3 reads TGTGCCAGCAGCTTAGAGGGACAGGGCGCTGAAGCTTTCTTT. V is TRBV11-2 and J is TRBJ1-1; 9 bases agree with TRBD1. Germline V gene lookup returns CDR1 SGHAT and CDR2 FQNNGV. The V and J ends lost 0 bases and 6 bases, in that order; junction bases with no gene match: 2. The CDR3 loop spans 14 amino acids.

V gene TRBV7-3 combines with J gene TRBJ1-1; perhaps TRBD1 as D (6 bases). There are 13 residues in the CDR3. V dropped 5 bases and J dropped 4 bases, with 11 bases sitting between them. The germline gives CDR1 SGHTA, CDR2 FQGTGA. The DNA of the CDR3 is TGTGCCAGCAGCCCATCCAGGGGCACTGAAGCTTTCTTT. Amino acids: CASSPSRGTEAFF.

The chain couples TRBV20-1 to TRBJ1-2; D remains ambiguous. Germline CDR1 DFQATT, CDR2 SNEGSKA (reference sequence). The CDR3 is 11 amino acids. The germline V and J ends were trimmed by 8 bases and 6 bases, with 13 bases remaining between them. For the CDR3, the DNA is TGCAGTTCCAGCAGGACGAATGGCTACACCTTC. Its translation: CSSSRTNGYTF.

This clonotype was recorded at least ten times. This rearrangement joins TRBV7-8 to TRBJ1-1; D call uncertain. Trimming shortened V by 5 bases and J by 2 bases, and 15 bases separated the two germline ends. CDR3 length equals 15 residues. Germline V gene data show CDR1 as SGHVS and CDR2 as FQNEAQ. CDR3 region: CASSPRTDFNTEAFF. The DNA of the CDR3 is TGTGCCAGCAGCCCCCGAACAGACTTTAACACTGAAGCTTTCTTT.

The rearrangement uses TRBV18 and TRBJ2-7; 8 nucleotides agree with TRBD1. V was pared by 0 bases and J by 5 bases, with 3 bases of the junction left unmatched. The V gene's germline CDR1 is KGHSH and CDR2 LQKENI. The CDR3 spans 14 residues. CDR3 in amino acids: CASSPPQGANEQYF. DNA for the CDR3: TGTGCCAGCTCACCACCGCAGGGGGCGAACGAGCAGTACTTC. Full variable domain (remainder filled in from reference TRBV18 and TRBJ2-7): NAGVMQNPRHLVRRRGQEARLRCSPMKGHSHVYWYRQLPEEGLKFMVYLQKENIIDESGMPKERFSAEFPKEGPSILRIQQVVRGDSAAYFCASSPPQGANEQYFGPGTRLTVT.

The table lists this clonotype with a few counts. J is TRBJ2-2 and V is TRBV3-1; weak D call: TRBD2 (6 bases). The germline V gene encodes CDR1 LGHDT and CDR2 YNNKEL (reference sequence). The CDR3 sequence is 15 residues long. Trimming removed 0 bases at V and 7 bases at J, with 12 bases between. CDR3 DNA sequence: TGTGCCAGCAGCCAAGAGGGACTCGGGGGCGGGGAGCTGTTTTTT. Translating gives CASSQEGLGGGELFF.

This clonotype has a handful of counts. The J gene is TRBJ2-1, the V gene TRBV3-1, with 10 bases fitting TRBD2. Germline V gene data show CDR1 as LGHDT and CDR2 as YNNKEL (reference sequence). V gave up 0 bases and J gave up 9 bases; unmatched junction bases: 8. CDR3 length: 16 amino acids. CDR3 residues: CASSQESLAGQLEQFF. In DNA form, the CDR3 reads TGTGCCAGCAGCCAAGAATCACTAGCGGGACAACTTGAGCAGTTCTTC.

This clonotype came up many times. This sequence joins TRBV12-3 or TRBV12-4 and TRBJ2-3; the D gene is possibly TRBD1 (6 bases). Trimming pared 3 bases from V and 2 bases from J, leaving 9 bases between. This CDR3 has 14 amino acids. Written as DNA, the CDR3 is TGTGCCAGCAGTTTTGGACAGAACACAGATACGCAGTATTTT. Translating it yields CASSFGQNTDTQYF.

This clonotype was counted a few times. Here the CDR3 reads CASTEGQISNQPQHF. The CDR3 DNA follows: TGTGCCAGTACGGAGGGACAGATAAGCAATCAGCCCCAGCATTTT. V and J are TRBV12-3 or TRBV12-4 and TRBJ1-5; 7 nucleotides line up with TRBD1. J lost 1 base, V lost 9 bases, and 9 bases had no gene match. The CDR3 runs 15 residues.

This clonotype was observed a handful of times. The V call is TRBV3-1, the J call TRBJ1-2; TRBD1 aligns across 11 bases. With 5 bases clipped from V and 6 bases from J, the junction kept 2 bases outside the gene matches. Per the germline V gene, CDR1 is LGHDT and CDR2 is YNNKEL (reference sequence). This CDR3 has 13 amino acids. CDR3 nucleotides: TGTGCCAGCAGCTCGGACAGGGGGCATGGCTACACCTTC. As protein: CASSSDRGHGYTF.

This clonotype has ten or more counts. The genes are TRBV7-9 and TRBJ2-2, with D hard to call. The germline V gene encodes CDR1 SEHNR and CDR2 FQNEAQ (reference sequence). CDR3 length equals 14 residues. Trimming stripped 3 bases from V and 6 bases from J, with 11 bases between. The CDR3 sequence is CASSFLLVAGELFF. The CDR3 bases are TGTGCCAGCAGCTTTTTACTTGTAGCCGGGGAGCTGTTTTTT.

This clonotype was observed a single time. The chain joins TRBV20-1 to TRBJ2-7, with TRBD2 identical over 7 bases. J gave up 4 bases and V 0 bases, and 6 bases lay outside the gene matches. The V gene's germline CDR1 is DFQATT and CDR2 SNEGSKA (reference sequence). The CDR3 spans 14 residues. CDR3: CSARDPSGRYEQYF. CDR3 in DNA: TGCAGTGCTAGAGACCCTAGCGGAAGGTACGAGCAGTACTTC.

This clonotype was picked up many times. V and J are TRBV12-3 or TRBV12-4 and TRBJ2-6; weak D call: TRBD2 (5 bases). This CDR3 is built from 20 residues. V lost 6 bases and J lost 0, with 24 bases in between. This chain's CDR3 is CASRLPRGRTNLSGANVLTF. CDR3 DNA: TGTGCCAGCAGACTTCCCCGGGGTCGTACTAACCTCTCTGGGGCCAACGTCCTGACTTTC.

This clonotype was counted between two and nine times. CDR3: CASSSAANRGLAGAYNEQFF. The CDR3 nucleotides are TGTGCCAGCAGCTCCGCAGCGAATCGCGGACTAGCGGGGGCCTACAATGAGCAGTTCTTC. The chain links TRBV7-3 to TRBJ2-1; 13 positions agree with TRBD2. The CDR3 is made up of 20 amino acids. J was trimmed by 2 bases and V by 4 bases; bases with no gene match: 14. The V gene's germline CDR1 is SGHTA and CDR2 FQGTGA.